What follows is one TCR beta chain and its context. Its antigen is still unknown. This specimen comes from a study of shared clonotypes between healthy human individuals. Study-level points and caveats: Generally, estimated richness proved larger in naive subsets than it did in memory subsets.

A split of CD4+ cells into CD45RA+ naive and CD45RA-negative memory subsets was performed. Clones were read by immunoSEQ multiplex PCR, and TCRdb kept only the in-frame ones, dropping some. The table has about 1 million clones, approximately 68% seen once. The V gene lost 0 bases and the J gene lost 3 bases, with 7 bases spanning the gap. The CDR3 contains 14 residues. CDR1 and CDR2 (germline): SGHNT, YYREEE (reference sequence). The chain links TRBV5-4 to TRBJ1-3; D not certain. The sample consisted of memory CD4+ T cells sorted from blood. Regarding subset: CD45RA-negative fraction. The origin of this receptor is a man in his late teens or twenties in good health. This CDR3 reads CASSLAGVGNTIYF. The CDR3 coding sequence is TGTGCCAGCAGCTTGGCCGGGGTTGGAAACACCATATATTTT.